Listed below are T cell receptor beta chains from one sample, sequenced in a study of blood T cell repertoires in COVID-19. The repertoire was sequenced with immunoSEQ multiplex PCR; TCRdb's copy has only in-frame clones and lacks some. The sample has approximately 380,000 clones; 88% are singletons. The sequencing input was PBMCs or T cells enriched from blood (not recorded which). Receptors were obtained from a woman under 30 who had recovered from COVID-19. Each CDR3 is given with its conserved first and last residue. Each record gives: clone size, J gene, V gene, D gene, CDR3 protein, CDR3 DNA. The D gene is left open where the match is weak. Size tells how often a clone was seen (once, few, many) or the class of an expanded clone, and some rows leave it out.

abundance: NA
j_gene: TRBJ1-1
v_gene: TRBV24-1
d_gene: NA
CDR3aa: CATRGGGAQDTEAFF
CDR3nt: TGTGCCACCAGGGGGGGTGGGGCCCAGGACACTGAAGCTTTCTTT

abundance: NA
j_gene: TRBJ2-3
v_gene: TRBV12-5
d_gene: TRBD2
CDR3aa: CASGLGLAGGSTDTQYF
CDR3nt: TGTGCTAGTGGTTTGGGACTAGCGGGGGGGAGCACAGATACGCAGTATTTT

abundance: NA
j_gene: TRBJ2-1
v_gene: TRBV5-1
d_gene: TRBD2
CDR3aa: CASSSNLAGPYNEQFF
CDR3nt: TGCGCCAGCAGCTCCAACCTAGCGGGGCCCTACAATGAGCAGTTCTTC

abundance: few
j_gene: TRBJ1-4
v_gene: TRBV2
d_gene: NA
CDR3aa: CASKGGAANEKLFF
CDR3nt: TGTGCCAGCAAAGGGGGGGCGGCTAATGAAAAACTGTTTTTT

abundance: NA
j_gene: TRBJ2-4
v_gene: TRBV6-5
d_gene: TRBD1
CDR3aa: CASSPGGLNIQYF
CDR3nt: TGTGCCAGCAGTCCAGGGGGTTTGAACATTCAGTACTTC

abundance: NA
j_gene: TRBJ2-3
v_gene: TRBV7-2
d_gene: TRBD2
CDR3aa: CASRLAGGTDTQYF
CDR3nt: TGTGCCAGCAGATTAGCGGGGGGAACAGATACGCAGTATTTT

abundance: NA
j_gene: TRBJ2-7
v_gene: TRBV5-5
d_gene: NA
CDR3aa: CASSVVSASYEQYF
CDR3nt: TGTGCCAGCAGCGTAGTTTCCGCCTCCTACGAGCAGTACTTC

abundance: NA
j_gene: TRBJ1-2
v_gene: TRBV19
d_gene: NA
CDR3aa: CASSIGSQGLYGYTF
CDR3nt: TGTGCCAGTAGTATAGGGTCTCAGGGGCTCTATGGCTACACCTTC

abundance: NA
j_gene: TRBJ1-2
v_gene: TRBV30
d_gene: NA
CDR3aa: CAWSQTHNYGYTF
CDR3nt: TGTGCCTGGAGTCAGACTCATAACTATGGCTACACCTTC

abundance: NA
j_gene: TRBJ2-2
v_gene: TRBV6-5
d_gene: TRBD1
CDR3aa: CASSKTGTAGELFF
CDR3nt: TGTGCCAGCAGCAAGACAGGGACGGCCGGGGAGCTGTTTTTT

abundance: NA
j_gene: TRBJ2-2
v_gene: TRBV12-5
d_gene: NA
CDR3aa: CASGLHGTPHTGELFF
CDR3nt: TGTGCTAGTGGTTTGCACGGGACACCCCACACCGGGGAGCTGTTTTTT

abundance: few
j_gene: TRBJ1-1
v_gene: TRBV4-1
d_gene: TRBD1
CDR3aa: CASSLGTGETEAFF
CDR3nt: TGCGCCAGCAGCCTTGGAACAGGGGAGACTGAAGCTTTCTTT

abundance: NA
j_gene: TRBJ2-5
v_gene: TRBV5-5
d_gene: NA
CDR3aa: CASSPAGETQYF
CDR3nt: TGTGCCAGCAGTCCGGCCGGGGAGACCCAGTACTTC

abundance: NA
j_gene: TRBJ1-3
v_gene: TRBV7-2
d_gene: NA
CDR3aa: CASSPRSYGNTIYF
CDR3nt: TGTGCCAGCAGCCCGCGCTCTTACGGAAACACCATATATTTT

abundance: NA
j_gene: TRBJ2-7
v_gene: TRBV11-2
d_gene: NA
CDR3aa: CASRLPGLSSYEQYF
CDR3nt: TGTGCCAGCAGGCTCCCGGGTCTGAGCTCCTACGAGCAGTACTTC

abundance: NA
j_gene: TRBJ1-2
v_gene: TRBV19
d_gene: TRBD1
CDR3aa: CASSIGQGSGYTF
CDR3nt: TGTGCCAGTAGTATAGGACAGGGTAGCGGCTACACCTTC

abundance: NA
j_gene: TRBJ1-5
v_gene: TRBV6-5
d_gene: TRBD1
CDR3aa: CASKGQANQPQHF
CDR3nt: TGTGCCAGCAAGGGACAGGCGAATCAGCCCCAGCATTTT

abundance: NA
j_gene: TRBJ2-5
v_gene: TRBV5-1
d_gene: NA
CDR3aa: CASSSGTPRETQYF
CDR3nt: TGCGCCAGCAGCTCCGGGACACCGCGAGAGACCCAGTACTTC

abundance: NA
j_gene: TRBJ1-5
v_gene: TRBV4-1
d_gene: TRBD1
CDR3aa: CASSLRTGEYNQPQHF
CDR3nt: TGCGCCAGCAGCCTTCGGACAGGGGAGTACAATCAGCCCCAGCATTTT

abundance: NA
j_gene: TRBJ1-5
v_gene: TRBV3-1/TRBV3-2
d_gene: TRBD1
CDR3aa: CASSQRQGARQPQHF
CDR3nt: TGTGCCAGCAGCCAACGACAGGGGGCACGACAGCCCCAGCATTTT

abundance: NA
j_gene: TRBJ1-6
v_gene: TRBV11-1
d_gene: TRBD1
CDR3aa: CASSPGQGASPLHF
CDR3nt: TGTGCCAGCAGCCCGGGACAGGGGGCTAGTCCCCTCCACTTT

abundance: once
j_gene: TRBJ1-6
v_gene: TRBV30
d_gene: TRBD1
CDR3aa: CASRTGVNSPLHF
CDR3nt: TGTGCCTCTAGGACAGGGGTGAATTCACCCCTCCACTTT

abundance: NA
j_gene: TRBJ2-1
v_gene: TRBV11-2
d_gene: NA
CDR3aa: CASSPDSFDEQFF
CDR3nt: TGTGCCAGCAGCCCCGACAGCTTCGATGAGCAGTTCTTC

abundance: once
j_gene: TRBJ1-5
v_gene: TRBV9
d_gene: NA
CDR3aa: CASSPVGREGQPQHF
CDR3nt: TGTGCCAGCAGCCCAGTTGGGAGGGAAGGTCAGCCCCAGCATTTT

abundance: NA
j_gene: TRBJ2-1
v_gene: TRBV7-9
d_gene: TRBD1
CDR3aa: CASNHGGQGANEQFF
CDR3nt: TGTGCCAGCAATCACGGGGGACAGGGCGCGAATGAGCAGTTCTTC

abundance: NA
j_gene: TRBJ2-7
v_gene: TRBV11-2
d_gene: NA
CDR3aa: CASSLVTPGEQYF
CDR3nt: TGTGCCAGCAGCTTAGTCACCCCGGGCGAGCAGTACTTC

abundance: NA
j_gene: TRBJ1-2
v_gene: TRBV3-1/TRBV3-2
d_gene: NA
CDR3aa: CASSQADSLYGYTF
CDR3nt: TGTGCCAGCAGCCAAGCCGACAGCCTCTATGGCTACACCTTC

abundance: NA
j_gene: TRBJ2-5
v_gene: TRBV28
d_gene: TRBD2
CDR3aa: CARSRGTSGGAATQYF
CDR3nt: TGTGCCCGCAGCCGGGGGACTAGCGGGGGGGCGGCGACCCAGTACTTC

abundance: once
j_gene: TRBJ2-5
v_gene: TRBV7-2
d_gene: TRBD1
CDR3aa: CASSYGTGGLETQYF
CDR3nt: TGTGCCAGCAGCTACGGGACAGGGGGCTTAGAGACCCAGTACTTC

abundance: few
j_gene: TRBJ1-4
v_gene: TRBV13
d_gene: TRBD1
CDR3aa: CASSSQGAFEEKLFF
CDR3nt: TGTGCCAGCAGCTCCCAGGGGGCATTTGAGGAAAAACTGTTTTTT

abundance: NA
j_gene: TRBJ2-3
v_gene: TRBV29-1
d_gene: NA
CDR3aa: CSVCRQGSTDTQYF
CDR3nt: TGCAGCGTATGCCGGCAGGGTTCAACAGATACGCAGTATTTT

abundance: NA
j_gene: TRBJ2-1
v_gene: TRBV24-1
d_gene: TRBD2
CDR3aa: CATSGALGLVDEQFF
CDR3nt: TGTGCCACCAGTGGGGCTCTGGGACTAGTAGATGAGCAGTTCTTC

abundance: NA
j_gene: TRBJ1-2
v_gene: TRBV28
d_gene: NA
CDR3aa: CASSFSRYYGYTF
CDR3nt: TGTGCCAGCAGTTTCAGCAGGTACTATGGCTACACCTTC

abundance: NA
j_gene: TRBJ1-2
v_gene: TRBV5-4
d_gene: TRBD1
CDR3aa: CASSLVDRANYGYTF
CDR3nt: TGTGCCAGCAGCTTGGTTGACAGGGCTAACTATGGCTACACCTTC

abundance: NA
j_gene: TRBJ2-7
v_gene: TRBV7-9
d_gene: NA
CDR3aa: CASSLGQGNNEQYF
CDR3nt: TGTGCCAGCAGCTTAGGGCAGGGGAACAACGAGCAGTACTTC

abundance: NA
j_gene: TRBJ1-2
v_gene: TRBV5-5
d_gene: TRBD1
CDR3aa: CASSAGTGYGYTF
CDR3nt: TGTGCCAGCAGCGCCGGGACAGGGTATGGCTACACCTTC

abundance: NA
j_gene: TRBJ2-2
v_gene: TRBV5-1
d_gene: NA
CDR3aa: CASGLLHRGVPGELFF
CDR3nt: TGCGCCAGCGGCCTCTTGCATCGCGGGGTCCCCGGGGAGCTGTTTTTT

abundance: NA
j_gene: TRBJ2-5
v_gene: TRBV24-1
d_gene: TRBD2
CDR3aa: CATSDFAGDQETQYF
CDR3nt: TGTGCCACCAGTGATTTCGCGGGGGACCAAGAGACCCAGTACTTC

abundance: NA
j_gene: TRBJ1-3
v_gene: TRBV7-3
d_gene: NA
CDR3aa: CASPTPALVRIGNTIYF
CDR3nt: TGTGCCAGCCCGACCCCGGCGCTGGTGAGGATAGGAAACACCATATATTTT

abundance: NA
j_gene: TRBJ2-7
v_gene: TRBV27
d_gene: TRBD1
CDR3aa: CASSPRTGSLSSYEQYF
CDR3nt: TGTGCCAGCAGCCCCCGGACAGGGAGCCTCAGCTCCTACGAGCAGTACTTC